These T cell receptor beta chains were read from a single sample in a study of cytomegalovirus exposure and HLA in healthy donors. Generated by immunoSEQ multiplex PCR, the TCRdb table keeps only in-frame clones and is missing some. The table records 100,000 to 150,000 clones, 65% to 80% of them present only once. The sequenced sample consisted of PBMCs. Receptor source: a man aged 30 to 45 in good health and CMV-seronegative. Each CDR3 is given with its conserved first and last residue. A D gene is named only where the DNA matches it firmly. Rows give clone size only sometimes, using once, few, many, or a class for an expanded clone.

J gene,V gene,clone size,D gene,CDR3 protein,CDR3 DNA
TRBJ1-2,TRBV30,-,TRBD1,CAWGSTGGLYGYTF,TGTGCCTGGGGGTCTACAGGGGGTCTCTATGGCTACACCTTC
TRBJ2-5,TRBV5-4,-,-,CASSLYQGGETQYF,TGTGCCAGCAGCTTGTATCAAGGAGGAGAGACCCAGTACTTC
TRBJ1-2,TRBV4-1,-,TRBD1,CASSSLGQGASGYTF,TGCGCCAGCAGCTCTCTCGGACAGGGGGCGTCCGGCTACACCTTC
TRBJ1-3,TRBV5-1,-,TRBD1,CASSWDRSHSGNTIYF,TGCGCCAGCAGCTGGGACAGGTCGCACTCTGGAAACACCATATATTTT
TRBJ2-7,TRBV7-2,-,TRBD1,CASSVSRTGIEQYF,TGTGCCAGCAGTGTTTCTAGGACAGGGATTGAGCAGTACTTC
TRBJ2-1,TRBV27,-,TRBD2,CASSSPPRLAGENEQFF,TGTGCCAGCAGTTCCCCACCGAGACTAGCGGGTGAAAATGAGCAGTTCTTC
TRBJ2-2,TRBV5-6,-,TRBD1,CASSAGTGRAGELFF,TGTGCCAGCAGCGCCGGGACAGGGAGGGCCGGGGAGCTGTTTTTT
TRBJ2-5,TRBV6-1,-,TRBD2,CASTPGSGDGKTQYF,TGTGCCAGCACTCCCGGAAGCGGGGATGGGAAGACCCAGTACTTC
TRBJ1-5,TRBV4-3,-,TRBD1,CASSQDRTGRDQPQHF,TGCGCCAGCAGCCAAGACAGGACAGGGCGAGACCAGCCCCAGCATTTT
TRBJ2-3,TRBV9,-,TRBD1,CASTGQGSTDTQYF,TGTGCCAGCACCGGACAGGGGAGCACAGATACGCAGTATTTT
TRBJ1-3,TRBV30,-,-,CAWSLSGTLSSGNTIYF,TGTGCCTGGAGTCTTTCCGGGACACTGAGCTCTGGAAACACCATATATTTT
TRBJ2-1,TRBV7-2,-,TRBD2,CASSLESGDRQFF,TGTGCCAGCAGCTTAGAAAGCGGGGATCGGCAGTTCTTC
TRBJ2-6,TRBV28,once,TRBD2,CASSMTSGGFVSGANVLTF,TGTGCCAGCAGTATGACTAGCGGGGGGTTTGTTTCTGGGGCCAACGTCCTGACTTTC
TRBJ2-3,TRBV18,-,TRBD2,CASSPTRLAGGPGTDTQYF,TGTGCCAGCTCACCAACGCGGCTAGCGGGGGGGCCCGGCACAGATACGCAGTATTTT
TRBJ1-2,TRBV7-2,-,-,CASSTQADGYGYTF,TGTGCCAGCAGCACACAGGCGGACGGTTATGGCTACACCTTC
TRBJ2-7,TRBV6-5,-,TRBD1,CASSLTGVTEYF,TGTGCCAGCAGTTTAACAGGGGTTACGGAGTACTTC
TRBJ2-3,TRBV7-6,-,TRBD1,CASSRTPGGGGDTQYF,TGTGCCAGCAGCCGAACTCCAGGGGGCGGAGGAGATACGCAGTATTTT
TRBJ2-5,TRBV5-6,once,-,CASSLVADQGTQYF,TGTGCCAGCAGCTTGGTGGCGGACCAGGGGACCCAGTACTTC
TRBJ2-1,TRBV9,-,TRBD2,CASSYRGGNNEQFF,TGTGCCAGCAGCTACCGCGGGGGAAACAATGAGCAGTTCTTC
TRBJ1-1,TRBV2,-,-,CASSPTPAGLTEAFF,TGTGCCAGCAGCCCTACCCCCGCGGGGCTCACTGAAGCTTTCTTT
TRBJ2-5,TRBV30,-,TRBD2,CAWSAGLAEQETQYF,TGTGCCTGGAGTGCCGGACTAGCCGAACAAGAGACCCAGTACTTC
TRBJ1-1,TRBV14,-,-,CASSPVRGTEAFF,TGTGCCAGCAGCCCGGTAAGAGGAACTGAAGCTTTCTTT
TRBJ2-3,TRBV4-3,-,TRBD2,CASSQGLAGGDTQYF,TGCGCCAGCAGCCAAGGACTAGCGGGGGGGGATACGCAGTATTTT
TRBJ2-2,TRBV6-1,-,TRBD2,CASSEKSLAGNTGELFF,TGTGCCAGCAGTGAGAAGAGTCTAGCGGGAAACACCGGGGAGCTGTTTTTT
TRBJ2-7,TRBV5-4,-,-,CASSLRDMEGYEQYF,TGTGCCAGCAGCCTGCGCGACATGGAGGGCTACGAGCAGTACTTC
TRBJ1-1,TRBV27,-,TRBD1,CASSGTGVASTEAFF,TGTGCCAGCAGTGGGACAGGGGTGGCCTCCACTGAAGCTTTCTTT
TRBJ2-7,TRBV7-2,-,-,CASSFRGFDYEQYF,TGTGCCAGCAGCTTCAGGGGCTTCGACTACGAGCAGTACTTC
TRBJ2-1,TRBV15,-,-,CATSNPSIGYNEQFF,TGTGCCACCAGCAACCCTAGCATAGGCTACAATGAGCAGTTCTTC
TRBJ1-1,TRBV6-5,-,-,CASSKGGHTEAFF,TGTGCCAGCAGTAAAGGGGGTCACACTGAAGCTTTCTTT
TRBJ2-2,TRBV28,-,-,CASSFAGAGTNTGELFF,TGTGCCAGCAGTTTTGCTGGGGCCGGAACGAACACCGGGGAGCTGTTTTTT
TRBJ2-1,TRBV2,-,TRBD1,CASKDRSYNEQFF,TGTGCCAGCAAGGACAGGTCCTACAATGAGCAGTTCTTC
TRBJ1-4,TRBV6-6,-,-,CASSYAGQGLFF,TGTGCCAGCAGTTATGCAGGGCAGGGACTGTTTTTT
TRBJ2-1,TRBV5-1,-,TRBD1,CASNSGTGYEQFF,TGCGCCAGCAACTCCGGGACAGGGTATGAGCAGTTCTTC
TRBJ1-2,TRBV11-2,-,TRBD1,CASSWDRRDGYTF,TGTGCCAGCAGCTGGGACAGGAGGGACGGCTACACCTTC
TRBJ2-2,TRBV2,-,TRBD2,CASSVESSGRADTGELFF,TGTGCCAGCAGTGTGGAGAGTAGCGGGAGGGCCGACACCGGGGAGCTGTTTTTT
TRBJ2-1,TRBV19,-,TRBD2,CASSIRGAGGSSYNEQFF,TGTGCCAGTAGTATCCGGGGTGCGGGAGGAAGCTCCTACAATGAGCAGTTCTTC
TRBJ2-5,TRBV5-4,-,-,CASSLQGRETQYF,TGTGCCAGCAGCTTACAGGGTCGCGAGACCCAGTACTTC
TRBJ2-1,TRBV6-5,-,TRBD2,CASSTQPVGGNEQFF,TGTGCCAGCAGCACTCAACCGGTGGGGGGGAATGAGCAGTTCTTC
TRBJ2-7,TRBV9,-,TRBD1,CASSVGGQGHHEQYF,TGTGCCAGCAGCGTAGGGGGACAGGGCCATCACGAGCAGTACTTC
TRBJ2-4,TRBV15,-,-,CATSSPTGKNIQYF,TGTGCCACCAGCTCGCCTACGGGCAAAAACATTCAGTACTTC
TRBJ2-7,TRBV18,-,-,CASSPLEDYYEQYF,TGTGCCAGCTCCCCCCTGGAGGACTACTACGAGCAGTACTTC
TRBJ1-2,TRBV18,-,-,CASSPYTSGDYGYTF,TGTGCCAGCTCGCCATACACTTCGGGGGACTATGGCTACACCTTC
TRBJ2-1,TRBV7-9,-,TRBD2,CASSTLLARSYNEQFF,TGTGCCAGCAGCACCCTACTAGCGCGCTCCTACAATGAGCAGTTCTTC
TRBJ1-2,TRBV5-1,-,TRBD1,CASSPTGDTGYTF,TGCGCCAGCAGCCCGACAGGGGATACGGGCTACACCTTC
TRBJ2-5,TRBV4-2,-,-,CASSPPGRGGETQYF,TGTGCCAGCAGCCCCCCAGGCCGTGGTGGGGAGACCCAGTACTTC
TRBJ1-1,TRBV6-6,-,-,CASSLDGGGTEAFF,TGTGCCAGCAGTTTAGATGGGGGCGGGACTGAAGCTTTCTTT
TRBJ1-1,TRBV14,-,-,CASSQEIPLSF,TGTGCCAGCAGCCAAGAGATTCCCCTAAGCTTT
TRBJ2-1,TRBV7-2,few,TRBD1,CASRRAGTGVNNEQFF,TGTGCCAGCAGACGCGCCGGGACAGGGGTTAACAATGAGCAGTTCTTC
TRBJ1-2,TRBV25-1,-,TRBD1,CASSSGGGNYGYTF,TGTGCCAGCAGCTCAGGGGGCGGAAACTATGGCTACACCTTC
TRBJ1-5,TRBV19,-,TRBD1,CASSIGGAGGQPQHF,TGTGCCAGTAGTATTGGTGGGGCAGGGGGCCAGCCCCAGCATTTT
TRBJ2-6,TRBV28,-,TRBD1,CASDSHQGAGANVLTF,TGTGCCAGCGATTCCCACCAGGGGGCTGGGGCCAACGTCCTGACTTTC
TRBJ1-1,TRBV5-1,-,TRBD1,CASSIGQGSPMNTEAFF,TGCGCCAGCAGCATCGGACAGGGGTCCCCTATGAACACTGAAGCTTTCTTT
TRBJ1-3,TRBV4-1,-,-,CASSPHLDSSSGNTIYF,TGCGCCAGCAGCCCGCACTTGGACAGCAGCTCTGGAAACACCATATATTTT
TRBJ1-1,TRBV28,-,TRBD1,CASRPRDRGDTEAFF,TGTGCCAGCAGACCCCGGGACAGGGGCGACACTGAAGCTTTCTTT
TRBJ2-7,TRBV7-2,-,-,CASSYAGYSYEQYF,TGTGCCAGCAGTTACGCGGGGTACTCCTACGAGCAGTACTTC